The 5 T cell receptor beta chains presented below share a single source sample, sequenced in a study of T cell responses to AZD1222 COVID-19 vaccine. Generated by immunoSEQ multiplex PCR, the TCRdb table keeps only in-frame clones and is missing some. The sample includes 120,000 or so clones, around 89% of them seen just once. This material consisted of peripheral blood, taken on day 0 of AZD1222 vaccination. Receptors originate from an adult in good health.

This rearrangement joins TRBV25-1 to TRBJ1-3; perhaps TRBD1 as D (6 bases). Trimming stripped 3 bases from V and 3 bases from J, with 15 bases between. The CDR3 sequence is 16 residues long. Germline V gene sequence: CDR1 MGHDK, CDR2 SYGVNS. The CDR3 region is CASSEFPGTFGNTIYF. In nucleotides, the CDR3 is TGTGCCAGCAGTGAGTTCCCCGGGACATTTGGAAACACCATATATTTT.

This sequence joins TRBV14 and TRBJ1-4, with D unresolved. V was cut by 4 bases and J by 0 bases, with 6 bases left in between. This CDR3 is built from 14 residues. Germline V gene sequence: CDR1 SGHDN, CDR2 FVKESK. CDR3 loop: CASSPRATNEKLFF. Here the CDR3 DNA reads TGTGCCAGCAGCCCGAGAGCAACTAATGAAAAACTGTTTTTT.

This rearrangement joins TRBV6-5 to TRBJ1-1, with D perhaps TRBD1 (5 bases). Germline assignment: CDR1 MNHEY and CDR2 SVGAGI. V gave up 7 bases and J gave up 4 bases, with 13 bases separating them. CDR3 length: 13 amino acids. The CDR3 sequence: CASTLDSGTEAFF. The CDR3 coding sequence is TGTGCCAGCACCCTCGACAGTGGCACTGAAGCTTTCTTT.

V is TRBV19 and J is TRBJ2-1; no definite D call. The CDR3 consists of 14 residues. Germline-derived CDR1 and CDR2 are LNHDA and SQIVND (reference sequence). V was clipped by 2 bases and J by 5 bases, with 10 bases between them. The CDR3 region is CASSIISGHNEQFF. The CDR3 DNA follows: TGTGCCAGTAGTATAATATCCGGACACAATGAGCAGTTCTTC.

V is TRBV28 and J is TRBJ2-7; 7 bases are a match to TRBD2. The CDR3 has 15 residues. With 6 bases clipped from V and 1 base from J, the junction kept 9 bases outside the gene matches. CDR1 is MDHEN, CDR2 SYDVKM, per germline. The CDR3 region has the DNA TGTGCCAGCAGCCCCGAGCGGGACTATTCCTACGAGCAGTACTTC. Protein sequence: CASSPERDYSYEQYF.